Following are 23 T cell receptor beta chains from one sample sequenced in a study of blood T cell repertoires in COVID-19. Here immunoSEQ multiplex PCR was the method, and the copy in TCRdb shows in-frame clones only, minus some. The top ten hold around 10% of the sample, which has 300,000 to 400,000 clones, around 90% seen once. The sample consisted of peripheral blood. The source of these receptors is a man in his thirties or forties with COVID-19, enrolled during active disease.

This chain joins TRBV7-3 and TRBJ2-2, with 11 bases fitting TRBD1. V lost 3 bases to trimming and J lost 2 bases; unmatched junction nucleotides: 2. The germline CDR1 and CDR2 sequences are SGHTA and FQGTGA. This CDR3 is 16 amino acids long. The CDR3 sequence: CASSLWTGGNTGELFF. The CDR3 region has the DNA TGTGCCAGCAGCTTGTGGACAGGGGGCAACACCGGGGAGCTGTTTTTT.

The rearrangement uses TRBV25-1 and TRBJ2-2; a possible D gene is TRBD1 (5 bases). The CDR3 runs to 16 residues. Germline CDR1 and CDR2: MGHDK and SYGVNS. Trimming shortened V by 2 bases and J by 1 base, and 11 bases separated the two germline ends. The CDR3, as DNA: TGTGCCAGCAGTGAAGTACGACAGAAGAACACCGGGGAGCTGTTTTTT. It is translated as CASSEVRQKNTGELFF. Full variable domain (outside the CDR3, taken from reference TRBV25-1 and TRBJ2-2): EADIYQTPRYLVIGTGKKITLECSQTMGHDKMYWYQQDPGMELHLIHYSYGVNSTEKGDLSSESTVSRIRTEHFPLTLESARPSHTSQYLCASSEVRQKNTGELFFGEGSRLTVL.

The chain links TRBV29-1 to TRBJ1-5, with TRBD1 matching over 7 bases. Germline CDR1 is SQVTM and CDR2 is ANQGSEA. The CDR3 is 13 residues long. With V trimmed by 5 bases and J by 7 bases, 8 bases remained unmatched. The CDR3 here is CSVIYRGGQPQHF. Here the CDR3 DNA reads TGCAGCGTTATATACAGGGGTGGACAGCCCCAGCATTTT.

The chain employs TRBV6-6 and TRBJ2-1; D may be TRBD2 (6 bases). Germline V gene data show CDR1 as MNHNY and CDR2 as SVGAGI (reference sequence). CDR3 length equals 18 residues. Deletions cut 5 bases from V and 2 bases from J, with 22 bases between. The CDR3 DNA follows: TGTGCCAGCAGTCCTACACCCGGGACTCCCATACCCTACAATGAGCAGTTCTTC. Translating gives CASSPTPGTPIPYNEQFF.

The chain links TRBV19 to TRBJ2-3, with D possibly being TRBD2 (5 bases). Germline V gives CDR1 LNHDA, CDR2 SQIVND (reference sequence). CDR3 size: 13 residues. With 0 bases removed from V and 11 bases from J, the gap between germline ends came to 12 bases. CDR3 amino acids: CASSIDLLAGQYF. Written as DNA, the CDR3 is TGTGCCAGTAGTATAGATTTGCTAGCAGGGCAGTATTTT.

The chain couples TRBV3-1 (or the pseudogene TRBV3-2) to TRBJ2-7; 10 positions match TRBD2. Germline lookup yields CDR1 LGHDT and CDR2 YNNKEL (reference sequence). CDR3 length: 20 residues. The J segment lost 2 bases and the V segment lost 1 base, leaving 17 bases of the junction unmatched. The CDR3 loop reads CASSQAPAGGPSRWAYEQYF. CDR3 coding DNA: TGTGCCAGCAGCCAAGCCCCAGCGGGAGGGCCCTCTCGGTGGGCCTACGAGCAGTACTTC.

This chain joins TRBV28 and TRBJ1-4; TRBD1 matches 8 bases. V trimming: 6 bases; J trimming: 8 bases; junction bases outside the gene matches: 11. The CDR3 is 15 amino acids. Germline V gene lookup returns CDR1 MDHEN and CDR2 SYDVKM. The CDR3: CASSRLDRAGEKLFF. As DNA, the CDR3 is TGTGCCAGCAGCCGCCTGGACAGGGCCGGAGAAAAACTGTTTTTT.

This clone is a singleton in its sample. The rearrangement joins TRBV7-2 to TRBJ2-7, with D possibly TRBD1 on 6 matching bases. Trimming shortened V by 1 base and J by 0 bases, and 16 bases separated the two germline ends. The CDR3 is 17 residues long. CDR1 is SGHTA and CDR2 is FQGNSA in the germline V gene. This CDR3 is CASSLGSRGSPSYEQYF. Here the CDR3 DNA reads TGTGCCAGCAGCTTAGGGAGTAGGGGGTCCCCCTCCTACGAGCAGTACTTC.

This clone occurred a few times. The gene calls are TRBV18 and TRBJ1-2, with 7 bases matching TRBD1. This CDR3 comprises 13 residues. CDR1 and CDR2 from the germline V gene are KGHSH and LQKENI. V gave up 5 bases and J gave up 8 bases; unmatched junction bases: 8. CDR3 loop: CASSAGTEGGYTF. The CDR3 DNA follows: TGTGCCAGCTCAGCCGGGACAGAAGGCGGCTACACCTTC.

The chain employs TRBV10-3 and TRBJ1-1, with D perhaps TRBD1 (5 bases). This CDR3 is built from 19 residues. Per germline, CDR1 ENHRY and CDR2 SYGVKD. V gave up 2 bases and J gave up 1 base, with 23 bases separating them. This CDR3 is CAISERLWTGTGGNTEAFF. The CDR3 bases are TGTGCCATCAGTGAGCGGTTGTGGACGGGGACCGGGGGGAACACTGAAGCTTTCTTT.

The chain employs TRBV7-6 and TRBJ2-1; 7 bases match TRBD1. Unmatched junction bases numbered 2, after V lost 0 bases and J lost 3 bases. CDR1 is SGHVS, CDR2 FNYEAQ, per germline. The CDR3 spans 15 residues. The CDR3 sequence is CASSLAAGGYNEQFF. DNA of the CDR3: TGTGCCAGCAGCTTAGCGGCAGGGGGCTACAATGAGCAGTTCTTC.

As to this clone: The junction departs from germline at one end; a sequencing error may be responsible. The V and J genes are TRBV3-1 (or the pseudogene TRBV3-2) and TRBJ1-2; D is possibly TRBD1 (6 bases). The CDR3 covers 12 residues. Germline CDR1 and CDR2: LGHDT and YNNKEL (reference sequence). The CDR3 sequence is CASSQVGRGLIF. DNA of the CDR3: TGTGCCAGCAGCCAAGTCGGGCGGGGGCTTATCTTC.

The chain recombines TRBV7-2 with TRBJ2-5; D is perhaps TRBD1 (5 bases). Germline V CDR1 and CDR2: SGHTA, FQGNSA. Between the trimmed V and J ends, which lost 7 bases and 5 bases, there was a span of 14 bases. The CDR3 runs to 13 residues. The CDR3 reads CASTARAKETQYF. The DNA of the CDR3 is TGTGCCAGCACCGCCAGGGCAAAGGAGACCCAGTACTTC.

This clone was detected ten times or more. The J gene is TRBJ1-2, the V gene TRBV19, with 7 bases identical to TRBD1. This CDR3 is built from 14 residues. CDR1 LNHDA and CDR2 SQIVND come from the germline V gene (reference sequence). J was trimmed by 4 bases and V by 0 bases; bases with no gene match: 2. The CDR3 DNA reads TGTGCCAGTAGTATAGATCACAGGGGCTATGGCTACACCTTC. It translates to CASSIDHRGYGYTF.

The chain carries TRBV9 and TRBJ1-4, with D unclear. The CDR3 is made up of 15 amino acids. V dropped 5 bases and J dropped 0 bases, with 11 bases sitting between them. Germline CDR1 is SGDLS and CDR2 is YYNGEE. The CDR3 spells CASRATEATNEKLFF. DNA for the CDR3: TGTGCCAGCAGAGCTACCGAGGCAACTAATGAAAAACTGTTTTTT.

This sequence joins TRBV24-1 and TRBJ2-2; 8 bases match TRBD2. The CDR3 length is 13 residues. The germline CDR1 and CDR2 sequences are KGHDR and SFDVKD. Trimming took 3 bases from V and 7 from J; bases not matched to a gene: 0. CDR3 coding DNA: TGTGCCACCAGTGATAGCGGGAGCGGGGAGCTGTTTTTT. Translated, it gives CATSDSGSGELFF.

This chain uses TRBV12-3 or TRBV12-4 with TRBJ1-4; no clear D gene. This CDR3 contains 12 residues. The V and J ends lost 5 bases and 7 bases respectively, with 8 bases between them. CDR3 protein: CASSLSSEKLFF. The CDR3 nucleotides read TGTGCCAGCAGTCTCTCTTCTGAAAAACTGTTTTTT.

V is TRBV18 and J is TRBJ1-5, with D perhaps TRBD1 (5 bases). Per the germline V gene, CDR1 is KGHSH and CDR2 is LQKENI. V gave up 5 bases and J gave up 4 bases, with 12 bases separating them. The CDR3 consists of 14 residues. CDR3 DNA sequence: TGTGCCAGCTCAAATACAGGCCCTAATCAGCCCCAGCATTTT. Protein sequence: CASSNTGPNQPQHF.

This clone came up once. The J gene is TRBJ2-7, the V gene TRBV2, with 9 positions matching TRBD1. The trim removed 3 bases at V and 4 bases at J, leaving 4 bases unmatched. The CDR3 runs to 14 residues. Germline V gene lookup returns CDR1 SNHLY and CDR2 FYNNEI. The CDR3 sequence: CASSDRTGDYEQYF. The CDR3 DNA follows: TGTGCCAGCAGTGACCGGACAGGGGATTACGAGCAGTACTTC.

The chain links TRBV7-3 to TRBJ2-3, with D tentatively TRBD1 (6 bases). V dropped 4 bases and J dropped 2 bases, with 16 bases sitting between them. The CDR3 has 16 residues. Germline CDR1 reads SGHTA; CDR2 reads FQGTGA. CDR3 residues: CASSSESGVVTDTQYF. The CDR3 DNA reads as TGTGCCAGCAGCTCCGAGTCAGGGGTTGTCACAGATACGCAGTATTTT.

The CDR3 nucleotides are TGCGCCAGCAGCCAGGACATGTCAGCTTATAATTCACCCCTCCACTTT. Its translation is CASSQDMSAYNSPLHF. This sequence joins TRBV4-1 and TRBJ1-6, with D maybe TRBD1 (5 bases). Between the trimmed V and J ends, which lost 3 bases and 4 bases, there was a span of 13 bases. Germline V CDR1 and CDR2: MGHRA, YSYEKL. The CDR3 runs to 16 residues.

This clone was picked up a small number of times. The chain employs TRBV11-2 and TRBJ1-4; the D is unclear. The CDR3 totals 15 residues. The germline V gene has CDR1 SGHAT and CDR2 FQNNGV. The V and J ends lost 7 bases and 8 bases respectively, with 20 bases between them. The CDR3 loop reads CASTLRPATGEKLFF. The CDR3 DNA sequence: TGTGCCAGCACCCTACGTCCCGCCACGGGGGAAAAACTGTTTTTT. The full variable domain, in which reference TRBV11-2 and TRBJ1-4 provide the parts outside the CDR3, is EAGVAQSPRYKIIEKRQSVAFWCNPISGHATLYWYQQILGQGPKLLIQFQNNGVVDDSQLPKDRFSAERLKGVDSTLKIQPAKLEDSAVYLCASTLRPATGEKLFFGSGTQLSVL.

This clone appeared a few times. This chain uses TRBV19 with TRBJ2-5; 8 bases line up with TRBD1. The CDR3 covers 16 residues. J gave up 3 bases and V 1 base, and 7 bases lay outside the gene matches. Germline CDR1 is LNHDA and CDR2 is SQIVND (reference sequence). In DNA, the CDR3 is TGTGCCAGTAGTATAGTAGCCAGGGGGCCCGAAGAGACCCAGTACTTC. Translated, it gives CASSIVARGPEETQYF.